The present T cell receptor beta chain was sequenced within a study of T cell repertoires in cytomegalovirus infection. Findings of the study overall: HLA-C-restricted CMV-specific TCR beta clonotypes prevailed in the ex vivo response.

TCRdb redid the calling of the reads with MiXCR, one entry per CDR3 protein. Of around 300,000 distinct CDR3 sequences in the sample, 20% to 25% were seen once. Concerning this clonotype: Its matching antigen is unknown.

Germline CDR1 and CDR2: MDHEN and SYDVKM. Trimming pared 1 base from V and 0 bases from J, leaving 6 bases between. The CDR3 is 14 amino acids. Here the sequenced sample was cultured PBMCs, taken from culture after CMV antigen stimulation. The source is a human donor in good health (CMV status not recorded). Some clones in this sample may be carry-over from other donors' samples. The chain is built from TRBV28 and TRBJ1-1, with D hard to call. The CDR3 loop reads CASSLFRLNTEAFF. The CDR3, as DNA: TGTGCCAGCAGTTTATTTCGGTTGAACACTGAAGCTTTCTTT.